Listed below are T cell receptor beta chains from one sample, sequenced in a study of cytomegalovirus exposure and HLA in healthy donors. The repertoire was sequenced with immunoSEQ multiplex PCR; TCRdb's copy has only in-frame clones and lacks some. The data hold 150,000 to 200,000 clones, with approximately 88% observed a single time. The sequenced sample consisted of PBMCs. These receptors were collected from a boy between 5 and 17 years old in good health and CMV-seronegative. Each CDR3 is given with its conserved first and last residue. D genes are given only for firm matches. The size field is filled for only some rows; it gives once, few, many or a size class.

>.|TRBJ2-7|TRBV5-1|.
TGCGCCAGCAGCTTGGACACTAGCTACGAGCAGTACTTC
CASSLDTSYEQYF
>.|TRBJ1-6|TRBV9|.
TGTGCCAGCAGCGTAGTTCCAGATAATTCACCCCTCCACTTT
CASSVVPDNSPLHF
>TRBD1|TRBJ2-5|TRBV7-2|.
TGTGCCAGCAGCTTAACCAGGGGGCTTAGGGAGACCCAGTACTTC
CASSLTRGLRETQYF
>.|TRBJ1-1|TRBV19|.
TGTGCCAGTAGTGACGATTTGGGGCCTCACACTGAAGCTTTCTTT
CASSDDLGPHTEAFF
>.|TRBJ2-7|TRBV7-2|.
TGTGCCAGCAGCGCGGGACAGCCCCCCTACGAGCAGTACTTC
CASSAGQPPYEQYF
>.|TRBJ1-5|TRBV6-1|.
TGTGCCAGCAGTGAAGCCCCGGGAGACAATCAGCCCCGGCATTTT
CASSEAPGDNQPRHF
>TRBD1|TRBJ1-2|TRBV23-1|.
TGCGCCAGAACAGGGGTTCTCGAACCTAACTATGGCTACACCTTC
CARTGVLEPNYGYTF
>TRBD1|TRBJ2-2|TRBV9|.
TGTGCCAGCAGCCCTCCGGGACAGCGCAACACCGGGGAGCTGTTTTTT
CASSPPGQRNTGELFF
>TRBD1|TRBJ1-1|TRBV6-5|.
TGTGCCAGCAGGGCTAACAGGGGCACTGAAGCTTTCTTT
CASRANRGTEAFF
>TRBD1|TRBJ1-4|TRBV19|.
TGTGCCAGTAGTCCGGGACAGGGGACGGAAAAACTGTTTTTT
CASSPGQGTEKLFF
>.|TRBJ2-5|TRBV25-1|.
TGTGCCAGCAGTGAATGGCGGGGTAACCAAGAGACCCAGTACTTC
CASSEWRGNQETQYF
>.|TRBJ1-1|TRBV9|few
TGTGCCAGCAGCGTAGAGGGGGGGCGGGGGACTGAAGCTTTCTTT
CASSVEGGRGTEAFF
>TRBD1|TRBJ1-6|TRBV29-1|.
TGCAGCGTGGGGACAGGGGGGAATTCACCCCTCCACTTT
CSVGTGGNSPLHF
>.|TRBJ1-1|TRBV5-1|.
TGCGCCAGCAGCTTGGTTCCGGGGGGCACTGAAGCTTTCTTT
CASSLVPGGTEAFF
>TRBD1|TRBJ2-7|TRBV11-2|.
TGTGCCAGCAGCTCGACAGGGCGGGACGAGCAGTACTTC
CASSSTGRDEQYF
>.|TRBJ1-2|TRBV6-5|.
TGTGCCAGCGGGGAGGGTTGGCTTAATGGCTACACCTTC
CASGEGWLNGYTF
>.|TRBJ2-6|TRBV7-3|few
TGTGCCAGCAGCTTCGGGACTGGGGCCAACGTCCTGACTTTC
CASSFGTGANVLTF
>TRBD1|TRBJ2-7|TRBV7-9|.
TGTGCCAGCAGCCCGACAGGGGGCAACGAGCAGTACTTC
CASSPTGGNEQYF
>.|TRBJ1-6|TRBV25-1|few
TGTGCCAGCAAGTTAGGAGCCTACAATTCACCCCTCCACTTT
CASKLGAYNSPLHF
>TRBD1|TRBJ2-5|TRBV5-4|.
TGTGCCAGCAGCCCGTCCTGGGACAGCTCCCAAGAGACCCAGTACTTC
CASSPSWDSSQETQYF
>.|TRBJ2-1|TRBV10-1|once
TGCGCCAGCAGTGATGGGAGTAGACACAATGAGCAGTTCTTC
CASSDGSRHNEQFF
>.|TRBJ2-2|TRBV30|.
TGTGCCTGGAGGGGACTCAACACCGGGGAGCTGTTTTTT
CAWRGLNTGELFF
>TRBD2|TRBJ2-3|TRBV7-2|.
TGTGCCAGCAGCCGCTCCGACCAAGCGGGAATCGATACAGATACGCAGTATTTT
CASSRSDQAGIDTDTQYF
>.|TRBJ1-1|TRBV4-3|.
TGCGCCAGCAGCCAAGATAGTGGTTCAGGGTGGGCTACTTTCTTT
CASSQDSGSGWATFF
>.|TRBJ1-3|TRBV2|.
TGTGCCAGCCTAGGACACCTGTCTCACTCTGGAAACACCATATATTTT
CASLGHLSHSGNTIYF
>.|TRBJ1-2|TRBV6-5|.
TGTGCCACCGGGGATTTCTATGGCTACACCTTC
CATGDFYGYTF
>TRBD2|TRBJ2-1|TRBV6-1|.
TGTGCCAGCAGTGACGGGACTAGCGGGGTTCTGGAACAGGTCTTC
CASSDGTSGVLEQVF
>TRBD1|TRBJ1-4|TRBV19|.
TGTGCCAGTAGTTCAGGACAGGGCGGTGAAAAACTGTTTTTT
CASSSGQGGEKLFF
>TRBD2|TRBJ2-7|TRBV7-2|.
TGTGCCAGCAGCTTCACTAGCGGGGGGAGCTCCTACGAGCAGTACTTC
CASSFTSGGSSYEQYF
>TRBD1|TRBJ1-1|TRBV10-3|.
TGTGCCATCAGTGAGTCGGTACAGGGGGGATTGGACACTGAGGCTTTCTTT
CAISESVQGGLDTEAFF
>TRBD2|TRBJ2-5|TRBV11-2|.
TGTGCCAGCAGCTTCAGCGGGGGTATCCAAGAGACCCAGTACTTC
CASSFSGGIQETQYF
>.|TRBJ1-1|TRBV15|.
TGTGCCACCAGCAGCCAGGGGATCCCTGAAGCTTTCTTT
CATSSQGIPEAFF
>TRBD1|TRBJ2-1|TRBV5-1|.
TGCGCCAGCAGCTTGGCCAGACCTGAACCGGGACAGGCATACAATGAGCAGTTCTTC
CASSLARPEPGQAYNEQFF
>TRBD1|TRBJ2-7|TRBV4-1|once
TGCGCCAGCAGCCCGGACAGGGGTTACGAGCAGTACTTC
CASSPDRGYEQYF
>TRBD2|TRBJ2-7|TRBV18|.
TGTGCCAGCTCACCACCTTACGGGGGGGGAACCTACGAGCAGTACTTC
CASSPPYGGGTYEQYF
>.|TRBJ1-1|TRBV10-1|.
TGCGCCAGCAGTGAGTCCGGGGGGCCCACTGAAGCTTTCTTT
CASSESGGPTEAFF
>TRBD2|TRBJ2-3|TRBV11-1|.
TGTGCCAGCAGCTTGCTAGCGGGGGGCACAGATACGCAGTATTTT
CASSLLAGGTDTQYF
>.|TRBJ1-1|TRBV7-2|once
TGTGCCAGCAGCCCTTTGTGGGGAGGCACTGAAGCTTTCTTT
CASSPLWGGTEAFF
>.|TRBJ2-1|TRBV4-3|.
TGCGCCAGCAGCCAAGCGGGAGGGGGCGCGTTCAATGAGCAGTTCTTC
CASSQAGGGAFNEQFF
>TRBD2|TRBJ2-7|TRBV7-2|.
TGTGCCAGCAGCCCGTATCCGGGACTAGCGGGGGAGCAGTACTTC
CASSPYPGLAGEQYF
>TRBD2|TRBJ2-1|TRBV5-1|.
TGCGCCAGCAGCTGGACTAGCGGGAATGAGCAGTTCTTC
CASSWTSGNEQFF
>.|TRBJ1-5|TRBV30|once
TGTGCCTGGACCAGGGATAGCCAGCCCCAGCATTTT
CAWTRDSQPQHF
>.|TRBJ2-4|TRBV2|.
TGTGCCAGCAGCGTGTGGACTGAACTAGCCAAAAACATTCAGTACTTC
CASSVWTELAKNIQYF
>.|TRBJ1-1|TRBV6-5|few
TGTGCCAGCAATCCAGGGTCGATTTTGAACACTGAAGCTTTCTTT
CASNPGSILNTEAFF